Each of the 3 T cell receptor beta chains below was sequenced from the same sample in a study of beta chain features in type 1 diabetes. Expressed TCRB transcripts got sequenced, as all isolated RNA was reverse transcribed. Measured with immunoSEQ multiplex PCR; TCRdb has only the in-frame clones, and not every one. In the table there are over 300,000 clones, around 8% of which are singletons. Sequencing input: central memory CD4+ T cells from blood. These TCRs come from a woman aged 18-30 years in good health.

This sequence joins TRBV4-3 and TRBJ2-1; TRBD1 agrees at 7 bases. Germline assignment: CDR1 LGHNA and CDR2 YSLEER. V lost 5 bases and J lost 10; bases outside the gene matches: 8. The CDR3 consists of 13 residues. The CDR3 DNA is TGCGCCAGCAGCACCACAGGGGTAGGAGAGCAGTTCTTC. It is translated as CASSTTGVGEQFF.

This clone has a count of ten or more. V gene TRBV28 combines with J gene TRBJ2-6, with TRBD2 as a possible D gene (6 bases). The germline gives CDR1 MDHEN, CDR2 SYDVKM. V was trimmed by 8 bases and J by 1 base, leaving 9 bases between them. The CDR3 length is 14 residues. As DNA, the CDR3 is TGTGCCAGCCAGCGGGTATCTGGGGCCAACGTCCTGACTTTC. Translation gives CASQRVSGANVLTF.

A few counts support this clone. This sequence joins TRBV30 and TRBJ2-1, with TRBD1 matching over 7 bases. Germline CDR1 is GTSNPN and CDR2 is SVGIG (reference sequence). The V gene end was trimmed by 3 bases and the J gene end by 4 bases; junction bases not matched to a gene: 9. The CDR3 has 15 amino acids. CDR3: CAWRRQGKLYNEQFF. Here the CDR3 DNA reads TGTGCCTGGAGAAGACAGGGTAAACTTTACAATGAGCAGTTCTTC.